The 13 T cell receptor beta chains reported below all come from one sample, sequenced in a study of cytomegalovirus exposure and HLA in healthy donors (dated by TCRdb to the late 2010s). Libraries were prepared through the immunoSEQ multiplex PCR assay. A mixture of 60 forward primers for TCR Vbeta segments and 13 reverse primers for TCR Jbeta segments was used in the multiplex PCR. TCRdb carries this immuneACCESS record with in-frame sequences only. Its versions omit some clonotypes, under half of them owing to an unresolved V gene in the studies checked, with the rest unexplained. This sample gives 65,000 to 100,000 clones in total; around 75% of them show up just once. Around 15% of the sample rests with the top ten. The sample comprised PBMCs. These receptors were obtained from a woman aged 40 to 49 in good health and CMV-seropositive.

This clone was seen once. This chain joins TRBV28 and TRBJ2-2; 14 bases fit TRBD2. Germline CDR1 is MDHEN and CDR2 is SYDVKM. This CDR3 has 20 residues. The V and J ends lost 4 bases and 5 bases, in that order; junction bases with no gene match: 15. CDR3 nucleotide sequence: TGTGCCAGCAGTTGGGGATTCGGGACTAGCGGGAGCACCGGGACCGGGGAGCTGTTTTTT. Protein: CASSWGFGTSGSTGTGELFF.

V usage is TRBV5-4 and J usage is TRBJ1-1; D uncertain. The CDR3 is 14 residues long. The V end lost 3 bases, the J end lost 1 base, and 10 bases lay between the germline ends. Germline V lookup: CDR1 SGHNT, CDR2 YYREEE (reference sequence). CDR3 region: CASSSAATNTEAFF. The CDR3, as DNA: TGTGCCAGCAGCTCTGCGGCTACGAACACTGAAGCTTTCTTT. The whole variable domain, remainder taken from reference TRBV5-4 and TRBJ1-1, is ETGVTQSPTHLIKTRGQQVTLRCSSQSGHNTVSWYQQALGQGPQFIFQYYREEENGRGNFPPRFSGLQFPNYSSELNVNALELDDSALYLCASSSAATNTEAFFGQGTRLTVV.

About this clone itself: Other DNA sequences from this sample encode an identical CDR3 as well. The V gene is TRBV11-3, the J gene TRBJ2-7; 12 bases line up with TRBD2. With 5 bases clipped from V and 6 bases from J, the junction kept 8 bases outside the gene matches. The CDR3 totals 15 residues. Germline V CDR1 and CDR2: SGHNT, YENEEA. DNA for the CDR3: TGTGCCAGCAGCACTGGACTAGCGGGAACAGGCGAGCAGTACTTC. This sequence encodes CASSTGLAGTGEQYF.

The chain is built from TRBV27 and TRBJ2-6; D unresolved. The V gene lost 6 bases and the J gene lost 2 bases, with 11 bases spanning the gap. The CDR3 is made up of 15 amino acids. Germline assignment: CDR1 MNHEY and CDR2 SMNVEV (reference sequence). CDR3 loop: CASRSNYAGANVLTF. In DNA form, the CDR3 reads TGTGCCAGCAGGAGCAACTACGCTGGGGCCAACGTCCTGACTTTC.

V usage is TRBV2 and J usage is TRBJ2-1; D remains ambiguous. V lost 6 bases, J lost 7 bases, and 16 bases lay in between. From germline, CDR1 is SNHLY and CDR2 FYNNEI. This CDR3 region has 14 residues. The CDR3 DNA reads TGTGCCAGCAGGGATATTCACGACTTGAATGAGCAGTTCTTC. It yields the protein CASRDIHDLNEQFF.

Comment on this clone: Compared with germline, one end of the junction differs, possibly owing to a read error. This sequence joins TRBV30 and TRBJ2-4, with TRBD1 as a possible D gene (5 bases). The CDR3 sequence is 13 residues long. Germline V gene sequence: CDR1 GTSNPN, CDR2 SVGIG (reference sequence). In DNA form, the CDR3 reads TGTGCCCTCCTCCCTCCAACCGAGGACATTCGGTACTTC. It is translated as CALLPPTEDIRYF.

This clone was picked up one time. The chain recombines TRBV12-5 with TRBJ1-5, with 8 positions matching TRBD1. V lost 5 bases, J lost 5 bases, and 5 bases stayed unmatched. CDR1 LGHNT and CDR2 FRNRAP come from the germline V gene. The CDR3 covers 14 residues. CDR3 coding DNA: TGTGCTAGTGGTCCCGGACAGGGCGATCAGCCCCAGCATTTT. This sequence encodes CASGPGQGDQPQHF.

By share, this clone counts as medium-sized (0.01 to 0.1%). This rearrangement joins TRBV7-6 to TRBJ2-7, with 11 bases matching TRBD1. CDR1 is SGHVS, CDR2 FNYEAQ, per germline. CDR3 length equals 16 residues. Trimming removed 0 bases from V and 7 bases from J; junction bases left unmatched: 8. The CDR3 DNA reads TGTGCCAGCAGCTTAGCTGGAGGACAGGGGGCTGGGGAGCAGTACTTC. Translated, it gives CASSLAGGQGAGEQYF.

The chain uses TRBV18 and TRBJ2-1, with 10 bases that match TRBD2. Germline assignment: CDR1 KGHSH and CDR2 LQKENI. The CDR3 runs 15 residues. The ends lost 5 bases at V and 4 bases at J; junction bases unmatched: 5. CDR3 sequence reads: CASSSAGGGYNEQFF. The CDR3 bases are TGTGCCAGCTCATCAGCGGGAGGGGGGTACAATGAGCAGTTCTTC.

The chain carries TRBV10-1 and TRBJ2-1; 7 nucleotides agree with TRBD1. Germline loops: CDR1 WNHNN, CDR2 SYGVQD (reference sequence). The CDR3 totals 14 residues. The V and J ends lost 2 bases and 5 bases, in that order; junction bases with no gene match: 3. Written as DNA, the CDR3 is TGCGCCAGCAGTGAGGGGGGACAGAACAATGAGCAGTTCTTC. It encodes CASSEGGQNNEQFF.

V usage is TRBV19 and J usage is TRBJ1-1; D is uncertain. The ends were cut back, 6 bases at V and 0 bases at J, with 11 bases in the middle. The V gene's germline CDR1 is LNHDA and CDR2 SQIVND (reference sequence). The CDR3 spans 14 residues. CDR3 sequence: CASRATILNTEAFF. CDR3 DNA sequence: TGTGCCAGTAGGGCGACAATTTTGAACACTGAAGCTTTCTTT.

As to this clone: An end of the junction differs from the germline gene, which may be a read error. The rearrangement links TRBV5-1 to TRBJ2-4; the match to TRBD1 covers 7 bases. Looked up from germline, CDR1 is SGHRS and CDR2 is YFSETQ. The CDR3 is made up of 14 amino acids. DNA of the CDR3: TGCGCCAGCAGCCGGGGACAGAGAGCCAGGACTGCGGACTTC. Its protein product is CASSRGQRARTADF.

The chain employs TRBV28 and TRBJ2-1; 9 nucleotides line up with TRBD1. Losses at the gene ends were 6 bases for V and 8 bases for J; bases not matched to a gene: 8. The CDR3 consists of 14 residues. Per the germline V gene, CDR1 is MDHEN and CDR2 is SYDVKM. The CDR3 nucleotides read TGTGCCAGCAGGTTGACAGGGGGAGGAGATGAGCAGTTCTTC. Residues: CASRLTGGGDEQFF.